A single sample gave rise to the 9 T cell receptor beta chains below, sequenced in a study of T cells in Graves' hyperthyroidism and ophthalmopathy. Regions amplified from RNA transcripts were the TCR beta CDR3 regions. TCR CDR3 underwent first-round RT-PCR with the HTBI primer set. TCRdb re-derived calls from the multiplex PCR reads in MiXCR, one entry per CDR3 protein. Found here are approximately 370,000 distinct CDR3 sequences, roughly a sixth of them singletons; the top ten hold approximately 35%. The sequencing sample was made of blood. The receptor set was obtained from a woman aged 25 to 39 with Graves' hyperthyroidism that later progressed to Graves' ophthalmopathy.

This clonotype was seen many times. This chain links TRBV5-6 with TRBJ1-1, with a tentative D call TRBD1 (5 bases). Trimming took 4 bases from V and 0 from J, leaving 10 bases between them. CDR3 length: 14 amino acids. The germline CDR1 and CDR2 sequences are SGHDT and YYEEEE. Written as DNA, the CDR3 is TGTGCCAGCAGCCAGACAGCCGTGAACACTGAAGCTTTCTTT. It translates to CASSQTAVNTEAFF.

The chain combines TRBV20-1 with TRBJ1-2; 7 bases fit TRBD1. Germline V CDR1 and CDR2: DFQATT, SNEGSKA (reference sequence). V lost 5 bases to trimming and J lost 1 base; unmatched junction nucleotides: 4. This CDR3 has 13 residues. The CDR3 sequence is CSAARQGNYGYTF. The CDR3 region has the DNA TGCAGTGCTGCCCGACAGGGTAACTATGGCTACACCTTC.

This clonotype was seen many times. CDR3 loop: CASSPGTGGFIQYF. For the CDR3, the DNA is TGTGCCAGCAGCCCCGGGACAGGGGGCTTCATTCAGTACTTC. The J gene is TRBJ2-4, the V gene TRBV7-9, with 12 bases aligning to TRBD1. The CDR3 is 14 amino acids. With V trimmed by 5 bases and J by 9 bases, 5 bases remained unmatched. The germline V gene encodes CDR1 SEHNR and CDR2 FQNEAQ (reference sequence). The full variable domain, with the rest looked up from reference TRBV7-9 and TRBJ2-4, is DTGVSQNPRHKITKRGQNVTFRCDPISEHNRLYWYRQTLGQGPEFLTYFQNEAQLEKSRLLSDRFSAERPKGSFSTLEIQRTEQGDSAMYLCASSPGTGGFIQYFGAGTRLSVL.

The chain couples TRBV2 to TRBJ1-1, with TRBD1 identical over 8 bases. Germline V lookup: CDR1 SNHLY, CDR2 FYNNEI. The CDR3 has 14 residues. Germline trimming cut 5 bases from V and 1 base from J; bases unmatched to any gene: 3. The CDR3 is CASSLTGENTEAFF. The CDR3 DNA reads TGTGCCAGCAGTCTGACAGGGGAGAACACTGAAGCTTTCTTT.

The chain employs TRBV20-1 and TRBJ1-6; D gene ambiguous. The CDR3 has 20 residues. V lost 4 bases to trimming and J lost 4 bases, with 29 bases between them. The germline CDR1 and CDR2 sequences are DFQATT and SNEGSKA (reference sequence). DNA of the CDR3: TGCAGTGCTACAGTAACTGACAAACTCCTATGGTTAAAATATAATTCACCCCTCCACTTT. Translated, it gives CSATVTDKLLWLKYNSPLHF.

The J gene is TRBJ2-3, the V gene TRBV19; possible D gene TRBD2, 6 bases. The CDR3 runs to 14 residues. In germline, CDR1 is LNHDA, CDR2 SQIVND (reference sequence). The ends were cut back, 3 bases at V and 7 bases at J, with 14 bases in the middle. The CDR3 is CASSIGGTPNTQYF. CDR3 in DNA: TGTGCCAGTAGTATCGGCGGGACTCCAAATACGCAGTATTTT.

This chain uses TRBV5-6 with TRBJ1-2; 7 bases fit TRBD1. In germline, CDR1 is SGHDT, CDR2 YYEEEE. There are 15 residues in the CDR3. Losses at the gene ends were 4 bases for V and 8 bases for J; bases not matched to a gene: 14. CDR3 nucleotide sequence: TGTGCCAGCAGCCGACCGGGACAGTACTGGGAGGGCTACACCTTC. Amino acid sequence: CASSRPGQYWEGYTF.

This clonotype was found many times. This chain links TRBV5-6 with TRBJ2-7, with D maybe TRBD2 (5 bases). The germline V gene encodes CDR1 SGHDT and CDR2 YYEEEE. The CDR3 contains 15 residues. The germline V and J ends were trimmed by 1 base and 0 bases, with 11 bases remaining between them. The CDR3 sequence is CASSLLLGLSYEQYF. In DNA form, the CDR3 reads TGTGCCAGCAGCTTGTTACTCGGACTCTCCTACGAGCAGTACTTC.

Ten or more counts support this clonotype. V usage is TRBV3-1 and J usage is TRBJ2-3; D is perhaps TRBD1 (6 bases). V was pared by 2 bases and J by 0 bases, with 12 bases between. CDR3 size: 16 residues. CDR1 is LGHDT and CDR2 is YNNKEL in the germline V gene (reference sequence). CDR3 region: CASSQPGQTSTDTQYF. The CDR3 DNA sequence: TGTGCCAGCAGCCAACCGGGACAAACAAGCACAGATACGCAGTATTTT.